One and the same sample provided the 10 T cell receptor beta chains below, sequenced in a study of regulatory T cells in long-lasting Graves disease. According to the study, TCR beta libraries were built with iRepertoire HTBI primers and CDR3-region Arm-PCR. TCRdb analysed the multiplex PCR reads with MiXCR anew, one entry per CDR3 protein. Found here are more than 650,000 distinct CDR3 sequences, around 30% of them singletons; the top ten hold about two fifths. Time point described: persistent/refractory GD, antithyroid drugs over 5 years with positive TRAb. Making the TCR library involved RNA that had been extracted from PBMCs. Sequenced material: peripheral blood mononuclear cells (PBMCs), taken when the disease was refractory, from a patient treated with antithyroid drugs. The origin of the receptors is a female donor with Graves disease.

The CDR3 region has the DNA TGTGCCAGCAGCCAGCGACTAGCGGGAGGAGGAGAGACCCAGTACTTC. This encodes CASSQRLAGGGETQYF. The chain uses TRBV11-2 and TRBJ2-5; 13 bases agree with TRBD2. The CDR3 contains 16 residues. V shed 5 bases and J 4 bases; nucleotides not matched to a gene: 7. The germline gives CDR1 SGHAT, CDR2 FQNNGV.

This clonotype was counted between two and nine times. The chain is built from TRBV29-1 and TRBJ1-2; the D is unclear. Germline values: CDR1 SQVTM, CDR2 ANQGSEA. V was trimmed by 0 bases and J by 2 bases, leaving 13 bases between them. There are 15 residues in the CDR3. CDR3: CSVEDRGRRNYGYTF. The CDR3 DNA reads as TGCAGCGTTGAAGATCGTGGGCGAAGGAACTATGGCTACACCTTC.

V is TRBV6-1 and J is TRBJ1-5; perhaps TRBD1 as D (5 bases). Looked up from germline, CDR1 is MNHNS and CDR2 is SASEGT. V lost 3 bases to trimming and J lost 1 base, with 13 bases between them. The length of the CDR3 is 16 residues. CDR3 sequence reads: CASSDGGGVSNQPQHF. CDR3 DNA sequence: TGTGCCAGCAGTGACGGGGGAGGGGTAAGCAATCAGCCCCAGCATTTT.

The chain carries TRBV28 and TRBJ1-4; D is unresolved. Germline CDR1 and CDR2: MDHEN and SYDVKM. V was pared by 1 base and J by 4 bases, with 10 bases between. The CDR3 is made up of 15 amino acids. CDR3 in DNA: TGTGCCAGCAGTTTATCTGAGGCCTTTAATGAAAAACTGTTTTTT. This gives the protein CASSLSEAFNEKLFF.

This clonotype was found a few times. The gene calls are TRBV7-9 and TRBJ2-7, with D perhaps TRBD2 (5 bases). V lost 3 bases to trimming and J lost 1 base, with 13 bases between them. CDR1 is SEHNR and CDR2 is FQNEAQ in the germline V gene (reference sequence). The CDR3 is made up of 15 amino acids. The CDR3, as DNA: TGTGCCAGCAGCTTTACGGGGTTAGGTTCCTACGAGCAGTACTTC. This codes for CASSFTGLGSYEQYF.

Turning to this clonotype: An end of the junction differs from the germline gene, which may be a read error. The chain carries TRBV4-1 and TRBJ2-5; D is perhaps TRBD2 (7 bases). Per the germline V gene, CDR1 is MGHRA and CDR2 is YSYEKL. The CDR3 runs 12 residues. The CDR3 DNA follows: TGTGCCAGCAGAGGGGGGGGAGAGACCCAGTACTTC. Amino acid sequence: CASRGGGETQYF.

J is TRBJ1-1 and V is TRBV29-1, with a weak D call TRBD1 (5 bases). In germline, CDR1 is SQVTM, CDR2 ANQGSEA. This CDR3 comprises 13 residues. V gave up 2 bases and J gave up 2 bases, with 9 bases separating them. The CDR3 DNA reads as TGCAGCGTTGAAAAGGGGATTAACACTGAAGCTTTCTTT. Amino acids: CSVEKGINTEAFF.

V and J are TRBV19 and TRBJ1-2; D not certain. Deletions cut 3 bases from V and 4 bases from J, with 12 bases between. CDR1 is LNHDA and CDR2 is SQIVND in the germline V gene (reference sequence). This CDR3 contains 14 residues. This CDR3 reads CASSMWEGRYGYTF. CDR3 nucleotides: TGTGCCAGTAGTATGTGGGAAGGTCGCTATGGCTACACCTTC.

This sequence joins TRBV27 and TRBJ1-1; D not resolved. Per the germline V gene, CDR1 is MNHEY and CDR2 is SMNVEV (reference sequence). The CDR3 has 13 amino acids. V was pared by 0 bases and J by 4 bases, with 6 bases between. DNA for the CDR3: TGTGCCAGCAGTTTATCCCAGAGCACTGAAGCTTTCTTT. Protein product: CASSLSQSTEAFF.

This clonotype was observed many times. This sequence joins TRBV2 and TRBJ2-6; TRBD2 is a possible D gene (5 bases). This CDR3 is built from 14 residues. The V end lost 3 bases, the J end lost 2 bases, and 5 bases lay between the germline ends. Germline V gene lookup returns CDR1 SNHLY and CDR2 FYNNEI. The CDR3 coding sequence is TGTGCCAGCAGTGAGCGGGCTGGGGCCAACGTCCTGACTTTC. This codes for CASSERAGANVLTF.